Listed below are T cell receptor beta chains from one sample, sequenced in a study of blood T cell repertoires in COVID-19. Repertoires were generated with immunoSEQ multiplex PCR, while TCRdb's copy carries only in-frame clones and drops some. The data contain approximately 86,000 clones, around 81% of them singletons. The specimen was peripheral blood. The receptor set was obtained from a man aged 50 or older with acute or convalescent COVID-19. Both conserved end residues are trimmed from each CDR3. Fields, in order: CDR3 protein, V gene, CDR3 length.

ASHRDYQPQH TRBV6-5 10
ASTIGARGQPQH TRBV28 12
ASSLGKLGSGTRNTQY TRBV7-2 16
ASSRGLAGIETQY TRBV27 13
ASSTSGGTYNEQF TRBV7-2 13
ASGSETGALGGYT TRBV12-5 13
ASSLRAGGNTEAF TRBV18 13
ASSSAGSLGNEQF TRBV28 13
ASSPKTQGQGAVEQF TRBV18 15
ASALGLAGVTSTDTQY TRBV27 16
ASSFRDRGDNQPQH TRBV12-1 14
ASSYVVAEVSNQPQH TRBV6-2/TRBV6-3 15
ASSFQSGGGYEQY TRBV27 13
ASSQVTTGTSYGYT TRBV3-1/TRBV3-2 14
ASSSGTGGWNEQF TRBV19 13
ASRGQAGETDTQY TRBV27 13
ASSVGWESWTGELF TRBV9 14
ASSVEGGAYGYT TRBV9 12
ASRGGGGRYEQY TRBV27 12
ASSISVMGAGNQPQH TRBV19 15
ASSFLGTRGTGELF TRBV28 14
ASSMRGFYEQY TRBV6-2/TRBV6-3 11
ASTQTRVDTGELF TRBV25-1 13
ASRTDIYEQY TRBV2 10
SASSAGGAGTGGSEQF TRBV20-1 16
ASSRGQGAASNYGYT TRBV5-1 15
ASSWGQGSGELF TRBV11-3 12
ASSSSGEETQY TRBV11-2 11
ASSQAGTMNTEAF TRBV4-3 13
ASSLEGQGPSGNTIY TRBV9 15
ASSLQGAGDTIY TRBV28 12
AISVGQGQTEAF TRBV10-3 12
ATSPTGGLLAKNIQY TRBV15 15
ASSKGSTSNTGELF TRBV21-1 14
ASSYEVSYEQY TRBV6-5 11
ASSLGSQGRGETQY TRBV5-1 14